This T cell receptor (beta chain) was found in a study of blood T cell repertoires in COVID-19. The wider study: There were acute and convalescent COVID-19 samples, and they came from the United States, Italy and Spain.

TCRdb keeps only in-frame clones here, not all; method: immunoSEQ multiplex PCR. This sample has about 250,000 clones, with roughly 85% found just once. Living in about two dozen US areas, the participants were between roughly 18 and 90 years of age. Participant-reported clinical history was the basis for cohort assignment. The sequenced material came from PBMCs or T cells enriched from blood (not recorded which). This receptor was taken from a woman aged 45-65 years with acute COVID-19.

The CDR3 coding sequence is TGTGCCAGTACCGACAGGGGAGATGGAAACACCATATATTTT. Protein product: CASTDRGDGNTIYF. V is TRBV19 and J is TRBJ1-3, with TRBD1 matching 8 bases. V dropped 7 bases and J dropped 3; count of bases not matched to a gene: 5. The CDR3 is 14 residues long. Germline CDR1 LNHDA, CDR2 SQIVND (reference sequence).